This T cell receptor beta chain was observed in a study of cytomegalovirus exposure and HLA in healthy donors (dated by TCRdb to about 2017). Context from the whole study: An earlier analysis of some 550 of the donors reported 250 to 350 Gb of sequence data and some 120 million unique TCR beta sequences from about 200 million T cells. In the later analysis, no new phenotypic data were used to find candidate immune exposures; instead, reliance was placed on TCR beta sequences and their occurrence across donors. Typing coverage differed by locus: A, B, C, DRB1 and DQB1 were typed in roughly 629-630 donors, DQA1 in 522, DPA1 in some 610, and DPB1 in around 490. Donor age, sex, ethnicity and CMV serostatus were collected together with the repertoire data. In addition to the first cohort of 666 subjects, a separate validation cohort of approximately 130 different subjects was used. All discovery cohort repertoires had been generated using a single sequencing platform. In an earlier analysis of 587 of the donors, high-throughput TCR beta sequencing was used to judge whether each TCR beta V gene segment behaved as functional or pseudogenic. Across 398 genotyped donors of the cohort, an average of approximately 240,000 unique TCR beta nucleotide sequences per donor were sequenced, and 15% to 20% of those sequences were non-productive. The study aimed to test whether cataloging public T cell receptors could reveal signatures of past pathogen exposure. Of the 350 to 400 genotyped donors, around 81% fell in the genetic ancestry cluster associated with self-reported Caucasian donors. Genome-wide SNP genotypes for about three fifths of the roughly 670 donors were used in a later genetic analysis, which treated that subset as a discovery cohort. About 300 gigabases of sequencing data and around 80 million unique TCR sequences made up an early release that covered under 750 HLA-typed donors. Four to six DR-DQ haplotypes were handled as single units for association and clustering, since linkage in the cohort was strong. HLA typing included class I and class II loci at four-digit resolution. To predict cytomegalovirus infection status, the study brought together high-throughput TCR immunosequencing, statistical association of individual TCRs with disease status, and machine learning. The T cell repertoires of 550 to 850 subjects were profiled by immunosequencing and related to cytomegalovirus serostatus. In a later analysis, previously published TCR beta repertoires from fewer than 750 donors were re-analyzed and high-resolution HLA genotyping was added so that TCR occurrence patterns could be studied. What the work shows at the level of the full study, not this receptor alone: The study gave a list of around 170 TCR beta chains associated with cytomegalovirus. Because HLA typing was unavailable for some donors at each locus, only the typed subset was used in association tests. According to a later analysis, TCR association rates differed among HLA loci, with DRB1 alleles showing the most associated TCRs and HLA-C alleles showing the fewest. A group of highly shared sequence variants was considered likely to be a technical artifact of the sequencing pipeline. Across donors, most TCR sequences were observed very rarely, whereas some public TCRs were present in many individuals. The classifier was reported to diagnose cytomegalovirus status with high specificity and sensitivity in both the original and validation cohorts. A few of the identified cytomegalovirus-associated TCR beta chains were confirmed in vitro to be specific for cytomegalovirus antigens. A later genetic analysis associated a missense DCLRE1C variant with V-gene and J-gene trimming of TCR beta chains, and an independent cohort replicated the association. The authors suggested that the approach could potentially be extended to other disease states and immunological phenotypes. Specific HLA alleles were associated with 15,000 to 20,000 TCR beta sequences at a false discovery rate of 0.05 in a later analysis. When HLA alleles, especially DR and DQ, strongly co-occurred, TCR associations were difficult to assign to individual alleles. This cohort had only TCR beta chains sequenced, and the lack of alpha or paired-chain data limited which features could be detected. In a later analysis, several top co-occurrence clusters were reported to appear linked to parvovirus B19, influenza, CMV and Epstein-Barr virus. In an earlier analysis of about 600 of the donors, most TCR beta V segments appeared in productive rearrangements about 87% or about 30% of the time, broadly matching IMGT annotations. Presence/absence analyses assumed roughly uniform sequencing depth across donors, an assumption that may not hold. The earlier analysis of about 600 of the donors excluded some 15 rarely observed V segments, including chromosome 9 orphons, because counts were too low. A later analysis found that most CMV-associated TCR beta chains appeared HLA-restricted, with HLA associations seemingly driven largely by CMV exposure. Some IMGT-functional V segments, including TRBV6-2 and TRBV6-3, could not be distinguished by the 87-base-pair reads and were therefore excluded. For the cohort, immune exposure information was limited to CMV serostatus. Compared with the roughly 600-donor mean, donors in an Asian-associated ancestry cluster had fewer N-insertions in productive TCRs, according to a later genetic analysis. In a later analysis, HLA-associated TCR beta chains were found to be more clonally expanded and to have lower generation probabilities than equally common non-associated chains. A further reported finding was that TCR beta sequences accurately predicted the HLA-A and HLA-B alleles for most subjects in the first cohort. Linkage disequilibrium might explain the correlated functional status among segregating V segments, but an unknown experimental factor could not be ruled out.

Libraries were prepared through the immunoSEQ multiplex PCR assay. A mixture of 60 forward primers for TCR Vbeta segments and 13 reverse primers for TCR Jbeta segments was used in the multiplex PCR. Amplification of the CDR3 region of rearranged TCR beta genes was performed with a multiplex PCR assay on genomic DNA. The amplified TCR beta libraries were sequenced on the Illumina HiSeq System as 87-base-pair reads. In the authors' own workflow: Across the roughly 670 repertoires, a later analysis counted some 81 million unique TCR beta chains, around 11 million of which were shared by at least two donors. Raw reads were error-corrected and collapsed into unique sequences by a nearest-neighbor algorithm in which closely related sequences were merged to remove PCR and sequencing errors. CDR3 sequences were aligned to IMGT reference sequences to assign V, D and J gene segments. For a sequence to be retained, a match of at least six nucleotides was required to both a V gene segment and a J gene segment. Rearrangements were classified as productive when the CDR3 lacked stop codons and remained in frame with V and J, and all other rearrangements were classified as non-productive. CDR3 was defined by IMGT convention, running from the second conserved V-encoded cysteine to the conserved J-encoded phenylalanine. The earlier analysis of about 570 of the donors excluded any sequence lacking an unambiguous match to a single V gene segment. An earlier analysis of some 610 of the donors called V segments functional above 56.7% productive rearrangements and segregating when the between-donor standard deviation exceeded 5%. A statistical classification framework was developed to diagnose cytomegalovirus status using the catalog of TCR beta chain sequences. V and J gene assignment, in a later analysis, came from comparing TCR nucleotide sequences with IMGT/GENE-DB human TR gene sequences. The TCRdist pipeline was used in a later analysis to assign CDR3 sequences and most-parsimonious VDJ recombination scenarios. A later analysis defined each TCR beta chain by its CDR3 amino acid sequence plus V-gene family, and excluded reads lacking a unique V-gene family. A later analysis removed several hundred highly shared, low-generation-probability nucleotide sequences to deal with suspected cross-contamination and a sequencing artifact. A later analysis calculated a clonal expansion index for each public chain from normalized within-repertoire ranks of inferred template counts. In a later analysis, generation probabilities were computed with a VDJ recombination model fitted to out-of-frame rearrangements, and the resulting probabilities were checked against IGoR. In a later analysis, hypergeometric tests were used to score TCR-TCR, TCR-HLA and TCR-CMV co-occurrence, with a repertoire-size bias correction applied to TCR pairs. To estimate false discovery rates, a later analysis permuted the HLA or CMV assignments 20 times. In a later analysis, co-occurring TCRs were grouped using DBSCAN, with TCRdist sequence similarity added in when clustering inside HLA-allele-positive subsets. Repertoires with fewer than 30,000 or more than 120,000 public chains, plus five repertoires with anomalous nucleotide sharing, were excluded from co-occurrence clustering. TCRdb limited this immuneACCESS table to in-frame rearrangements with V and J called. A share of clones is missing; checked studies link under half to unresolved V genes, and the rest is unexplained. That table gives V, J and clone size, and the DNA gave D and trimming. Here the sample has about 180,000 clones; about 80% occur a single time. The ten biggest clones cover approximately 2% of the sample.

The cohort consisted of hundreds of healthy bone marrow donors. At the time of sampling, every cohort member was nominally healthy, though immune exposures that went unrecorded were likely present. The donor tested CMV seronegative, placing the donor among the approximately 400 seronegative members of the cohort. A peripheral blood sample was provided by each donor, and peripheral blood mononuclear cells were used for TCR beta sequencing. The Qiagen DNeasy Blood Extraction Kit was used to extract genomic DNA from the blood cell samples. V is reduced by 6 bases and J by 4 bases, leaving a spacing of 28 bases between them. Measured from the cysteine to the phenylalanine, the CDR3 is 19 residues long. The kept DNA is CDR3 alone, 57 bases in frame from the first base. Via the germline V gene (reference sequence), CDR1 is MNHEY and CDR2 SMNVEV. Of note for this clone: This clone's antigen is unknown. Base qualities are not provided; no much larger clone lies one nucleotide away.

Input material: PBMCs. The chain is encoded by TRBV27 joined to TRBJ1-5; TRBD1 is a weak D gene call, 6 bases matching. The source of this sequence is a woman aged 25-40 years in good health and CMV-seronegative. The CDR3 region: CASSALKPYSGTLNQPQHF. The DNA reads as follows: TGTGCCAGCAGCGCACTCAAACCATATAGTGGGACATTAAATCAGCCCCAGCATTTT.